This TCR beta chain derives from a study of OX40 agonist ivuxolimab in advanced cancers. The CDR3 spans 14 residues. Germline assignment: CDR1 SGHTA and CDR2 FQGNSA. V was pared by 5 bases and J by 4 bases, with 15 bases between. This table comes from immunoSEQ multiplex PCR, and its TCRdb copy is limited to in-frame clones, with some not included. The data hold roughly 48,000 clones, with roughly 84% observed a single time. The V and J genes are TRBV7-2 and TRBJ2-7, with D possibly TRBD2 on 6 matching bases. The TCR originated in an adult with an advanced solid tumor such as melanoma, head and neck, liver or kidney cancer. Source: CD4+ or CD8+ T cells sorted from blood, taken in a trial of the OX40 agonist ivuxolimab. CDR3 residues: CASSRTGGGYEQYF. The DNA for the CDR3 is TGTGCCAGCAGCCGTACCGGTGGGGGGTACGAGCAGTACTTC.